This T cell receptor (beta chain) was captured by sequencing in a study of blood T cell repertoires in COVID-19. Across the whole study: The samples span acute and convalescent COVID-19 from the United States, Italy and Spain. T cells, B-cell-depleted T cells, or PBMCs provided the cDNA or gDNA that served as material.

As originally analysed: Nucleated cell number was recorded as an estimate derived from reference gene primer amplification. The assay was immunoSEQ multiplex PCR, and TCRdb's table has in-frame clones only and misses some. That table supplies the V and J calls and clone size; D and trimming were determined from the DNA. The sample contains tens of thousands of clones, over 80% of which appear only once. Germline CDR1 is ENHRY and CDR2 is SYGVKD. V was pared by 6 bases and J by 4 bases, with 7 bases of the junction left unmatched. CDR3 length: 14 residues. The TCR originated in a man at least 80 years old with active or convalescent COVID-19. Sequences were obtained from peripheral blood. This sequence joins TRBV10-3 and TRBJ2-7, with 9 bases aligning to TRBD1. CDR3 nucleotides: TGTGCCATCAGCCCACAGGGGGCGTTGTACGAGCAGTACTTC. Translation gives CAISPQGALYEQYF.